One sample yielded the 21 T cell receptor beta chains listed below, sequenced in a study of blood T cells in healthy people across ages. Together with a sample-barcoded 5' primer, a J-beta primer mix was included in a second PCR lasting about 6 to 11 cycles. MiXCR was run by TCRdb on the 5' RACE reads, yielding one entry per CDR3 protein. The table has about 1.8 million distinct CDR3 sequences, approximately 50% seen once; the top ten hold around 2.1%. Sequencing input: blood. The receptors derive from a woman in her thirties or forties in good health.

There are a few counts of this clonotype. J is TRBJ2-1 and V is TRBV4-3; no definite D call. The germline V and J ends were trimmed by 1 base and 6 bases, with 16 bases remaining between them. The CDR3 extends over 16 amino acids. In germline, CDR1 is LGHNA, CDR2 YSLEER. Here the CDR3 DNA reads TGCGCCAGCAGCCAAGTAGGTGGGGTAACGTCCAATGAGCAGTTCTTC. This encodes CASSQVGGVTSNEQFF.

This sequence joins TRBV7-2 and TRBJ1-1, with D perhaps matching TRBD1 (5 bases). This CDR3 region has 15 residues. Germline V gene lookup returns CDR1 SGHTA and CDR2 FQGNSA. Deletions cut 3 bases from V and 5 bases from J, with 16 bases between. In DNA form, the CDR3 reads TGTGCCAGCAGCTTCGGGGGTGTCGAGGGAACTGAAGCTTTCTTT. Amino acids: CASSFGGVEGTEAFF.

This chain joins TRBV6-5 and TRBJ2-7; 8 bases align to TRBD1. The germline V gene encodes CDR1 MNHEY and CDR2 SVGAGI. J lost 2 bases, V lost 5 bases, and 11 bases had no gene match. This CDR3 is built from 16 residues. The CDR3 loop is CASSRGGGQETYEQYF. In DNA, the CDR3 is TGTGCCAGCAGTCGAGGAGGGGGACAGGAAACCTACGAGCAGTACTTC.

The chain combines TRBV20-1 with TRBJ1-2, with 8 nucleotides matching TRBD1. The CDR3 runs to 13 residues. The germline V gene has CDR1 DFQATT and CDR2 SNEGSKA (reference sequence). Losses at the gene ends were 4 bases for V and 8 bases for J; bases not matched to a gene: 9. CDR3 sequence: CSANGGTGEGYTF. The CDR3 bases are TGCAGTGCTAATGGCGGGACAGGAGAGGGCTACACCTTC.

The chain recombines TRBV27 with TRBJ1-5, with unresolved D. Germline-derived CDR1 and CDR2 are MNHEY and SMNVEV (reference sequence). The CDR3 is 13 amino acids. Trimming took 6 bases from V and 0 from J, leaving 6 bases between them. The CDR3 protein is CASSKSSNQPQHF. The CDR3 region has the DNA TGTGCCAGCAGCAAGTCTAGCAATCAGCCCCAGCATTTT.

The gene calls are TRBV28 and TRBJ1-2; tentative D call: TRBD1 (6 bases). The CDR3 runs to 16 residues. Looked up from germline, CDR1 is MDHEN and CDR2 is SYDVKM. Trimming shortened V by 6 bases and J by 6 bases, and 23 bases separated the two germline ends. The CDR3 DNA is TGTGCCAGCAGCCCCCATGGGACACGCATTGGAGATGGCTACACCTTC. It yields the protein CASSPHGTRIGDGYTF.

This clonotype showed up just a few times. This rearrangement joins TRBV5-1 to TRBJ2-1; D is possibly TRBD1 (5 bases). V was pared by 0 bases and J by 5 bases, with 12 bases between. The CDR3 runs 15 residues. Looked up from germline, CDR1 is SGHRS and CDR2 is YFSETQ. The CDR3 loop is CASSLEGVVDNEQFF. As DNA, the CDR3 is TGCGCCAGCAGCTTGGAAGGGGTGGTCGACAATGAGCAGTTCTTC.

The rearrangement links TRBV5-5 to TRBJ2-5; D is perhaps TRBD1 (6 bases). The CDR3 has 15 amino acids. The V gene's germline CDR1 is SGHKS and CDR2 YYEKEE (reference sequence). V lost 0 bases, J lost 5 bases, and 14 bases lay in between. CDR3 region: CASSLGGRGEETQYF. The DNA of the CDR3 is TGTGCCAGCAGCTTGGGTGGCAGGGGAGAGGAGACCCAGTACTTC.

The rearrangement joins TRBV7-9 to TRBJ2-5, with 12 positions matching TRBD1. The CDR3 has 18 amino acids. The V and J ends lost 1 base and 2 bases, in that order; junction bases with no gene match: 8. Germline-derived CDR1 and CDR2 are SEHNR and FQNEAQ (reference sequence). The CDR3 DNA is TGTGCCAGCAGCTTAGTCGGGGGACAGGGGGCTTTACAAGAGACCCAGTACTTC. The encoded protein is CASSLVGGQGALQETQYF.

The CDR3 loop reads CSARDTGEDEQFF. DNA of the CDR3: TGCAGTGCTAGAGATACCGGGGAAGATGAGCAGTTCTTC. The J gene is TRBJ2-1, the V gene TRBV20-1; D might be TRBD2 (5 bases). This CDR3 contains 13 residues. Trimming cost V 0 bases and J 8 bases, with 11 bases left between them. CDR1 DFQATT and CDR2 SNEGSKA come from the germline V gene (reference sequence).

The CDR3 DNA follows: TGTGCCAGCAGTCTCCCCTCCACGGATGGCTACACCTTC. As protein: CASSLPSTDGYTF. The chain uses TRBV6-5 and TRBJ1-2; no clear D gene. From germline, CDR1 is MNHEY and CDR2 SVGAGI. This CDR3 region has 13 residues. The ends were cut back, 5 bases at V and 6 bases at J, with 13 bases in the middle.

This clonotype was detected only a few times. The chain recombines TRBV20-1 with TRBJ2-7; D is perhaps TRBD1 or TRBD2 (5 bases each). The CDR3 is 15 residues long. Germline CDR1 and CDR2: DFQATT and SNEGSKA (reference sequence). Between the trimmed V and J ends, which lost 0 bases and 2 bases, there was a span of 14 bases. CDR3 in amino acids: CSARDLRRGPYEQYF. The CDR3 DNA is TGCAGTGCTAGAGACCTAAGACGGGGACCCTACGAGCAGTACTTC.

This chain uses TRBV7-2 with TRBJ2-5, with D perhaps matching TRBD1 or TRBD2 (6 bases each). Germline V CDR1 and CDR2: SGHTA, FQGNSA. The CDR3 contains 16 residues. V was trimmed by 0 bases and J by 2 bases, leaving 13 bases between them. The CDR3, as DNA: TGTGCCAGCAGCTTAGCGCGAGGGGGGCTACAAGAGACCCAGTACTTC. Its protein product is CASSLARGGLQETQYF.

The chain links TRBV27 to TRBJ1-6; D gene uncertain. CDR3 length: 14 residues. With 5 bases removed from V and 6 bases from J, the gap between germline ends came to 11 bases. Germline V CDR1 and CDR2: MNHEY, SMNVEV (reference sequence). The CDR3 region is CASSTTASNSPLHF. The CDR3 DNA sequence: TGTGCCAGCAGTACGACGGCTTCTAATTCACCCCTCCACTTT.

This clonotype came up a few times. The chain has TRBV20-1 and TRBJ2-4; 9 nucleotides line up with TRBD2. The V segment lost 4 bases and the J segment 6 bases; nucleotides outside the gene matches: 7. CDR3 size: 14 residues. Germline V lookup: CDR1 DFQATT, CDR2 SNEGSKA (reference sequence). CDR3 sequence reads: CSAMRGGKGNIQYF. The CDR3 region has the DNA TGCAGTGCTATGCGGGGGGGGAAGGGAAACATTCAGTACTTC.

V and J are TRBV4-3 and TRBJ2-7; tentatively, D is TRBD1 (6 bases). The CDR3 consists of 13 residues. V was cut by 4 bases and J by 6 bases, with 13 bases left in between. Germline CDR1 reads LGHNA; CDR2 reads YSLEER. CDR3 loop: CASSPLHRAEQYF. For the CDR3, the DNA is TGCGCCAGCAGCCCCCTACACAGGGCCGAGCAGTACTTC.

The gene calls are TRBV3-1 and TRBJ2-1; 11 bases map to TRBD1. Germline CDR1 is LGHDT and CDR2 is YNNKEL (reference sequence). The J segment lost 8 bases and the V segment lost 5 bases, leaving 8 bases of the junction unmatched. This CDR3 has 15 residues. The DNA of the CDR3 is TGTGCCAGCAGCTACCGGACAGGGGGCAATGATGAGCAGTTCTTC. Its translation: CASSYRTGGNDEQFF.

The V and J genes are TRBV20-1 and TRBJ2-5; D possibly corresponds to TRBD1 (6 bases). Germline CDR1 DFQATT, CDR2 SNEGSKA (reference sequence). V lost 8 bases and J lost 0, with 16 bases in between. This CDR3 has 14 residues. CDR3 sequence (DNA): TGCAGTATAGGGGGAGTCCCCTACCAAGAGACCCAGTACTTC. Its protein product is CSIGGVPYQETQYF.

This clonotype was detected a few times. The rearrangement uses TRBV11-2 and TRBJ2-4; D is unclear. Per the germline V gene, CDR1 is SGHAT and CDR2 is FQNNGV. The germline V and J ends were trimmed by 1 base and 8 bases, with 12 bases remaining between them. The CDR3 extends over 14 amino acids. CDR3 bases: TGTGCCAGCAGCTTAGGTACGGGCCTGGACATTCAGTACTTC. Protein sequence: CASSLGTGLDIQYF.

The rearrangement joins TRBV29-1 to TRBJ2-7; 7 bases line up with TRBD1. With 4 bases clipped from V and 0 bases from J, the junction kept 6 bases outside the gene matches. Germline V gene sequence: CDR1 SQVTM, CDR2 ANQGSEA. The CDR3 is 14 amino acids. CDR3 sequence reads: CSVVVRGSSYEQYF. CDR3 sequence (DNA): TGCAGCGTTGTTGTCAGGGGGAGCTCCTACGAGCAGTACTTC.

This clonotype was observed a few times. The chain couples TRBV6-5 to TRBJ2-4, with 7 nucleotides matching TRBD1. V lost 9 bases to trimming and J lost 0 bases; unmatched junction nucleotides: 5. The germline V gene encodes CDR1 MNHEY and CDR2 SVGAGI. The length of the CDR3 is 14 residues. Here the CDR3 reads CASRTGEAKNIQYF. The CDR3 region has the DNA TGTGCCAGTCGGACAGGAGAAGCCAAAAACATTCAGTACTTC.